This TCR beta chain was found in a study of memory CD4+ T cells and cytomegalovirus serostatus. The wider study: Healthy Belgian adult donors included about nine CMV-positive and 24 CMV-negative people.

Germline V lookup: CDR1 SEHNR, CDR2 FQNEAQ (reference sequence). Trimming cost V 5 bases and J 3 bases, with 22 bases left between them. The CDR3 sequence is 17 residues long. Authors' processing steps: After removing out-of-frame reads, around 2,100,000 distinct TCRbeta sequences remained. Clones were sequenced by immunoSEQ multiplex PCR, and TCRdb holds only the in-frame ones, with some missing. The DNA gave D and trimming, while V, J and clone size come from that table. The sample holds about 75,000 clones, around 80% seen once. Single viable CD3+CD4+CD8-CD45RO+ cells were sorted as the memory CD4+ T cells. Serum IgG to CMV pp150, pp28, p38 and p52 defined serostatus. Positive selection with CD4 microbeads enriched total CD4+ T cells.

This clonotype was obtained from an adult in good health and CMV-seropositive. This sequence joins TRBV7-9 and TRBJ1-2; D unresolved. The sample was memory CD4+ T cells from blood. CDR3 region: CASSPRQADPFHYGYTF. As DNA, the CDR3 is TGTGCCAGCAGCCCCCGCCAAGCCGACCCTTTTCACTATGGCTACACCTTC.